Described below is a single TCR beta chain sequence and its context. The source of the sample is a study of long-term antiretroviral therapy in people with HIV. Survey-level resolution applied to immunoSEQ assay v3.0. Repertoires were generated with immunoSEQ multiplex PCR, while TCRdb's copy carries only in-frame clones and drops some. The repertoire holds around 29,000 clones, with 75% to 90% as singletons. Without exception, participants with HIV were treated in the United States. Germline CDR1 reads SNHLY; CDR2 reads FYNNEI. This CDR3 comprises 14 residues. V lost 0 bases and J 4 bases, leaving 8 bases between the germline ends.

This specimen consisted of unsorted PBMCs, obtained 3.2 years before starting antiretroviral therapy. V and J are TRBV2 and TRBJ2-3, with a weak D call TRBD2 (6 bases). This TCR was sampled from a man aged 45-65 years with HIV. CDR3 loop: CASSEAGGSDTQYF. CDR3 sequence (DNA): TGTGCCAGCAGTGAAGCGGGGGGTTCAGATACGCAGTATTTT. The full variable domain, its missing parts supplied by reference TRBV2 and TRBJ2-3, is EPEVTQTPSHQVTQMGQEVILRCVPISNHLYFYWYRQILGQKVEFLVSFYNNEISEKSEIFDDQFSVERPDGSNFTLKIRSTKLEDSAMYFCASSEAGGSDTQYFGPGTRLTVL.